This T cell receptor beta chain was obtained from a study of OX40 agonist ivuxolimab in advanced cancers. TCRdb's table, derived via immunoSEQ multiplex PCR, lists solely in-frame clones and lacks some. The sample has more than 35,000 clones, about 77% seen once; the top ten hold 21%. Individuals having autoimmune disease history or systemic immunosuppression were not enrolled. Blood sampling was done at baseline, cycle 4 day 1, and cycle 7 day 1. As concerns this clone: Its cognate antigen is unknown.

After removal of 4 bases from V and 0 bases from J, the junction contained 15 bases not matched to a gene. There are 18 residues in the CDR3. Germline lookup yields CDR1 PRHDT and CDR2 FYEKMQ (reference sequence). Overall study findings and caveats: Patients with a partial response at 0.1-3.0 mg/kg had among the lowest clonal expansion. CD8+ T cells were the subset that, on average, had more expanded clones than CD4+.

Sequenced here: CD4+ or CD8+ T cells sorted from blood, sampled in a trial of the OX40 agonist ivuxolimab. The clonotype was recovered from an adult with an advanced solid tumor such as melanoma, head and neck, liver or kidney cancer. The rearrangement links TRBV13 to TRBJ2-7, with 7 bases that match TRBD1. The CDR3, as DNA: TGTGCCAGCAGCTATCGGGACAGACGACACTTAAGCTCCTACGAGCAGTACTTC. Residues: CASSYRDRRHLSSYEQYF.